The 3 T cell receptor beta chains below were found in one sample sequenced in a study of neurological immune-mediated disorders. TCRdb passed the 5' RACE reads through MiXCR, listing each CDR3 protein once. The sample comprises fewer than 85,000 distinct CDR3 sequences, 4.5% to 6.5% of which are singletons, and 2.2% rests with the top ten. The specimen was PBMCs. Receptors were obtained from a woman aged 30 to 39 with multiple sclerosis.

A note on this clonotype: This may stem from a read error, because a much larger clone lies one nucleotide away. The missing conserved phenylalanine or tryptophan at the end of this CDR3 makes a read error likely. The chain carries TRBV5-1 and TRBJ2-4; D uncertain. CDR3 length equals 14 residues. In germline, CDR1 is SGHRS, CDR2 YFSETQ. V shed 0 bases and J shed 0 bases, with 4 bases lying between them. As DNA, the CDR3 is TGCGCCAGCAGCTTGGGGATAGCCAAAAACATTCAGTACTGC. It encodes CASSLGIAKNIQYC.

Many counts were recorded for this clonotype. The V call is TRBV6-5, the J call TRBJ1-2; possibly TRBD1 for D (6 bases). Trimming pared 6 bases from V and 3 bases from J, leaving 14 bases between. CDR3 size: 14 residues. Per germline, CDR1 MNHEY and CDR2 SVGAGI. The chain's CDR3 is CASSPGAYYYGYTF. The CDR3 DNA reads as TGTGCCAGCAGCCCGGGGGCCTACTACTATGGCTACACCTTC.

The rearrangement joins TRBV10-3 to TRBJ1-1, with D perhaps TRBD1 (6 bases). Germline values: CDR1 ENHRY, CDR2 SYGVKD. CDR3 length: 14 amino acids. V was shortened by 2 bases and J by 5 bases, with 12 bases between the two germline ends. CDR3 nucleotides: TGTGCCATCAGTGAGGATAGGGGGATAACTGAAGCTTTCTTT. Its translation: CAISEDRGITEAFF.